One T cell receptor beta chain is described in this entry. Authors' methods: Reference gene primer amplification gave nucleated cell count estimates. The protocol was immunoSEQ multiplex PCR, while the TCRdb copy is restricted to in-frame clones and leaves out a portion. V and J calls and clone size come straight from that table; D and trimming were deduced from the DNA. The profile covers about 320,000 clones, with about nine tenths appearing a single time and 2.6% taken by the ten largest. The CDR3 runs to 14 residues. These data originate in a study of blood T cell repertoires in COVID-19. In the study overall: Collection of acute and convalescent COVID-19 samples took place in the United States, Italy and Spain.

Adults between roughly 18 and 95 years of age took part from about two dozen US areas. Participants were placed into cohorts based on the clinical history they reported. V is TRBV21-1 and J is TRBJ1-1; the table's D call, TRBD1, was not checked against the DNA. TRBV21-1 is deemed a pseudogene. This receptor was obtained from a man in his fifties or sixties who had recovered from COVID-19. Material for sequencing was PBMCs or T cells enriched from blood (not recorded which). CDR3 sequence reads: CASSKGQVNTEAFF. The CDR3 coding sequence is TGTGCCAGCAGCAAGGGACAGGTGAACACTGAAGCTTTCTTT.